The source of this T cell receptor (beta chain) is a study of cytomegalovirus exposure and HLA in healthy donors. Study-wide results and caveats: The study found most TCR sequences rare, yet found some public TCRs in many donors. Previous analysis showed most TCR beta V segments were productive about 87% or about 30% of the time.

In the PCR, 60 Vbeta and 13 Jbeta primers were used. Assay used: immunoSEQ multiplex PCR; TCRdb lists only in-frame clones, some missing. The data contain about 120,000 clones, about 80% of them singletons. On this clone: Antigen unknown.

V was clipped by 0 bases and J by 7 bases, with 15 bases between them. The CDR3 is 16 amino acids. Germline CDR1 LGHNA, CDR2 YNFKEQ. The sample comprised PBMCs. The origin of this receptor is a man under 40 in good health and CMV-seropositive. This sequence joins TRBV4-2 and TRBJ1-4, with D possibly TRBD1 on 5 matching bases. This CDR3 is CASSQDPPGGAEKLFF. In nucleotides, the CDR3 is TGTGCCAGCAGCCAAGACCCTCCAGGCGGGGCTGAAAAACTGTTTTTT.